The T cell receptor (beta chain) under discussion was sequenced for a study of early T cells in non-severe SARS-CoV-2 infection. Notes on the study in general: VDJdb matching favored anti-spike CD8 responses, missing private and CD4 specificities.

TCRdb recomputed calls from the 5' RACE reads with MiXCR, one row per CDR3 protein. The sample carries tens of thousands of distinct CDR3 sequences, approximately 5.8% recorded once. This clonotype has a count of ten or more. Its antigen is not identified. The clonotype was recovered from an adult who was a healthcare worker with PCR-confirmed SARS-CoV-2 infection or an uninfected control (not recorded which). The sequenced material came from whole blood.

The CDR3 region is CSAAPPGEKLFF. DNA of the CDR3: TGCAGTGCTGCCCCCCCAGGTGAAAAACTGTTTTTT. V is TRBV20-1 and J is TRBJ1-4; D remains ambiguous. V lost 5 bases, J lost 7 bases, and 11 bases lay in between. CDR3 length: 12 residues. Germline V gene lookup returns CDR1 DFQATT and CDR2 SNEGSKA (reference sequence).